This TCR beta chain came from a study of T cell repertoires in cytomegalovirus infection. Across the whole study: Recently identified HLA-C-restricted and well-studied HLA-B-restricted CMV epitopes were used.

This CDR3 has 11 amino acids. The germline CDR1 and CDR2 sequences are DFQATT and SNEGSKA (reference sequence). V trimming: 6 bases; J trimming: 4 bases; junction bases outside the gene matches: 1. Concerning this clonotype: Its antigen is still unknown.

Each CDR3 protein gets one entry after TCRdb re-called the reads with MiXCR. The top ten clones hold roughly 27% of a sample with roughly 150,000 distinct CDR3 sequences, about 22% of them seen once. This clonotype originated in a human donor in good health (CMV status not recorded). Some clones in this sample may be carry-over from other donors' samples. Source: CD8+ T cells from cultured PBMCs, taken from culture after CMV antigen stimulation. The rearrangement links TRBV20-1 to TRBJ2-7; 9 positions match TRBD1. CDR3 DNA sequence: TGCAGTGCGGGACAGGGTTACGAGCAGTACTTC. Its protein is CSAGQGYEQYF.